This T cell receptor beta chain stems from a study of blood T cell repertoires in COVID-19. Study at large: The origin of the acute and convalescent COVID-19 samples was the United States, Italy and Spain. The analysed material was cDNA or gDNA that came from T cells, B-cell-depleted T cells, or PBMCs.

In the original analysis: Using reference gene primer amplification, nucleated cell counts were estimated. Clones were read by immunoSEQ multiplex PCR, and TCRdb kept only the in-frame ones, dropping some. Clone size and the V and J calls come from that table; the DNA yielded D and trimming. The repertoire holds tens of thousands of clones, with about four fifths as singletons. V lost 7 bases, J lost 0 bases, and 5 bases stayed unmatched. Germline CDR1 LNHDA, CDR2 SQIVND (reference sequence). The CDR3 runs to 15 residues. A single count supports this clone. This receptor was taken from a woman aged 60-75 years with acute or convalescent COVID-19. The V call is TRBV19, the J call TRBJ2-1, with 8 bases that match TRBD2. The source material was peripheral blood. The CDR3 nucleotides read TGTGCCAGTAACCCCGGGGGGGGCTCCTACAATGAGCAGTTCTTC. The encoded protein is CASNPGGGSYNEQFF. The variable domain in full, with the rest retrieved from reference TRBV19 and TRBJ2-1, is DGGITQSPKYLFRKEGQNVTLSCEQNLNHDAMYWYRQDPGQGLRLIYYSQIVNDFQKGDIAEGYSVSREKKESFPLTVTSAQKNPTAFYLCASNPGGGSYNEQFFGPGTRLTVL.